These 27 T cell receptor beta chains originate from one sample sequenced in a study of blood T cell repertoires in COVID-19. Assay used: immunoSEQ multiplex PCR; TCRdb lists only in-frame clones, some missing. The data hold about 220,000 clones, with 84% observed a single time. The sequenced sample was peripheral blood. These receptors were taken from a woman aged 25 to 45 who had recovered from COVID-19.

This chain connects TRBV28 to TRBJ1-2; 7 positions agree with TRBD1. Germline-derived CDR1 and CDR2 are MDHEN and SYDVKM. Trimming at V came to 5 bases and at J to 8 bases, leaving 11 bases not matched to a gene. CDR3 length equals 14 residues. For the CDR3, the DNA is TGTGCCAGCAGTCGAAGGACAGGTTCTCGGGGCTACACCTTC. It yields the protein CASSRRTGSRGYTF.

The chain combines TRBV28 with TRBJ2-5, with TRBD1 identical over 8 bases. The V gene end was trimmed by 5 bases and the J gene end by 4 bases; junction bases not matched to a gene: 6. The CDR3 sequence is 14 residues long. Germline CDR1 and CDR2: MDHEN and SYDVKM. The CDR3 reads CASSPEDRGETQYF. The CDR3 DNA sequence: TGTGCCAGCAGTCCGGAAGACAGGGGAGAGACCCAGTACTTC.

The chain combines TRBV28 with TRBJ1-4; the D is unclear. The germline CDR1 and CDR2 sequences are MDHEN and SYDVKM. This CDR3 has 12 amino acids. Between the trimmed V and J ends, which lost 3 bases and 8 bases, there was a span of 7 bases. In nucleotides, the CDR3 is TGTGCCAGCAGTTTGAGCCCCGAAAAACTGTTTTTT. Amino acid sequence: CASSLSPEKLFF.

The chain links TRBV11-2 to TRBJ2-3; TRBD2 matches 7 bases. The germline V gene encodes CDR1 SGHAT and CDR2 FQNNGV. The junction had 13 bases not matched to a gene; V was cut back by 3 bases and J by 4 bases. This CDR3 contains 17 residues. The CDR3: CASSFRRGGLISDTQYF. The CDR3 DNA reads as TGTGCCAGCAGCTTCCGGCGGGGAGGGCTGATTTCAGATACGCAGTATTTT. Based on the CDR3 plus reference TRBV11-2 and TRBJ2-3, the full variable domain is EAGVAQSPRYKIIEKRQSVAFWCNPISGHATLYWYQQILGQGPKLLIQFQNNGVVDDSQLPKDRFSAERLKGVDSTLKIQPAKLEDSAVYLCASSFRRGGLISDTQYFGPGTRLTVL.

In the case of this clone: Other DNA sequences within the sample encode an identical CDR3. The V call is TRBV15, the J call TRBJ2-1; 10 bases are shared with TRBD2. The CDR3 is made up of 14 amino acids. J lost 4 bases, V lost 5 bases, and 2 bases had no gene match. Germline CDR1 is LNHNV and CDR2 is YYDKDF (reference sequence). The CDR3 reads CATSASGRYNEQFF. The DNA of the CDR3 is TGTGCCACCAGCGCTAGCGGGAGATACAATGAGCAGTTCTTC.

V is TRBV30 and J is TRBJ1-3, with 8 bases that match TRBD1. Per germline, CDR1 GTSNPN and CDR2 SVGIG (reference sequence). The CDR3 is 11 residues long. DNA for the CDR3: TGTCAGGGGGCAGCGGGAAACACCATATATTTT. This encodes CQGAAGNTIYF.

The chain has TRBV7-9 and TRBJ2-7; 9 nucleotides line up with TRBD2. CDR1 is SEHNR and CDR2 is FQNEAQ in the germline V gene (reference sequence). Losses at the gene ends were 4 bases for V and 4 bases for J; bases not matched to a gene: 5. The CDR3 sequence is 14 residues long. The CDR3 DNA sequence: TGTGCCAGCAGCTCGCCGGGACTAGCTTACGAGCAGTACTTC. Protein product: CASSSPGLAYEQYF.

V usage is TRBV5-1 and J usage is TRBJ2-1, with D perhaps TRBD1 (5 bases). Germline CDR1 is SGHRS and CDR2 is YFSETQ. Trimming stripped 4 bases from V and 4 bases from J, with 9 bases between. CDR3 length: 13 residues. The CDR3 region has the DNA TGCGCCAGCAGCGTGACAGCTTACAATGAGCAGTTCTTC. Encoded protein: CASSVTAYNEQFF.

The V and J genes are TRBV7-3 and TRBJ2-1; 9 bases align to TRBD2. Unmatched junction bases numbered 11, after V lost 5 bases and J lost 9 bases. The CDR3 is made up of 15 amino acids. Germline V CDR1 and CDR2: SGHTA, FQGTGA. The CDR3 region is CASSPTGIAGAEQFF. The CDR3 DNA is TGTGCCAGCAGCCCCACAGGGATAGCGGGAGCTGAGCAGTTCTTC.

The chain couples TRBV10-2 to TRBJ1-4; no reliable D call. V lost 4 bases, J lost 2 bases, and 8 bases lay in between. From germline, CDR1 is WSHSY and CDR2 SAAADI. The CDR3 covers 14 residues. CDR3 nucleotides: TGCGCCAGCAGTGGCGGCGCGACTAATGAAAAACTGTTTTTT. It codes for CASSGGATNEKLFF.

The V call is TRBV2, the J call TRBJ1-5, with TRBD1 matching over 10 bases. The junction had 7 bases not matched to a gene; V was cut back by 7 bases and J by 7 bases. The CDR3 runs 14 residues. Germline V CDR1 and CDR2: SNHLY, FYNNEI. CDR3 loop: CASTIGTGEQPQHF. The CDR3 nucleotides read TGTGCCAGCACCATAGGGACAGGGGAACAGCCCCAGCATTTT.

The V gene is TRBV25-1, the J gene TRBJ1-4, with D uncertain. V gave up 7 bases and J gave up 7 bases, with 13 bases separating them. In germline, CDR1 is MGHDK, CDR2 SYGVNS. This CDR3 contains 13 residues. DNA for the CDR3: TGTGCCAGCACCGATGGTGGCGGTGAAAAACTGTTTTTT. It is translated as CASTDGGGEKLFF.

Ten or more counts support this clone. V usage is TRBV28 and J usage is TRBJ2-1; tentatively, D is TRBD2 (6 bases). V lost 10 bases to trimming and J lost 8 bases, with 21 bases between them. Germline assignment: CDR1 MDHEN and CDR2 SYDVKM. The CDR3 consists of 14 residues. The CDR3 DNA reads as TGTGCCACCATTAGGGCGGGAAGAAGCCATGAGCAGTTCTTC. The encoded protein is CATIRAGRSHEQFF. Full variable domain (outside the CDR3, taken from reference TRBV28 and TRBJ2-1): DVKVTQSSRYLVKRTGEKVFLECVQDMDHENMFWYRQDPGLGLRLIYFSYDVKMKEKGDIPEGYSVSREKKERFSLILESASTNQTSMYLCATIRAGRSHEQFFGPGTRLTVL.

The V and J genes are TRBV5-1 and TRBJ1-5; 10 bases match TRBD1. V was pared by 3 bases and J by 3 bases, with 3 bases of the junction left unmatched. The CDR3 covers 15 residues. Germline V gene data show CDR1 as SGHRS and CDR2 as YFSETQ. In DNA, the CDR3 is TGCGCCAGCAGCTCCGGGACAGGGGCCAATCAGCCCCAGCATTTT. Translation: CASSSGTGANQPQHF.

This chain connects TRBV21-1 to TRBJ1-5; the table's D gene call, TRBD1, was not cross checked with the DNA. TRBV21-1 is recorded as a pseudogene. The CDR3 has 16 amino acids. CDR3 nucleotide sequence: TGTGCCAGCAGCCCTTCGAACGGACAGTGCAATCAGCCCCAGCATTTT. Protein sequence: CASSPSNGQCNQPQHF.

The CDR3 DNA is TGTGCCAGCACTAGGACAGGGGGACTAACCGGGGAGCTGTTTTTT. Translation gives CASTRTGGLTGELFF. The V gene is TRBV6-5, the J gene TRBJ2-2; the match to TRBD1 covers 10 bases. The J segment lost 5 bases and the V segment lost 7 bases, leaving 7 bases of the junction unmatched. This CDR3 is built from 15 residues. Germline lookup yields CDR1 MNHEY and CDR2 SVGAGI.

The chain couples TRBV28 to TRBJ1-6; tentative D call: TRBD1 (5 bases). Trimming removed 3 bases from V and 5 bases from J, with 20 bases in between. This CDR3 has 18 amino acids. From germline, CDR1 is MDHEN and CDR2 SYDVKM. In nucleotides, the CDR3 is TGTGCCAGCAGTTTTTTAGGTCTGGGGAAAGGGGATAATTCACCCCTCCACTTT. Its protein product is CASSFLGLGKGDNSPLHF.

The chain links TRBV15 to TRBJ1-5; D not resolved. Germline V gives CDR1 LNHNV, CDR2 YYDKDF (reference sequence). The CDR3 length is 15 residues. V gave up 0 bases and J gave up 10 bases, with 16 bases separating them. The CDR3 loop reads CATSRDSQGGRPQHF. CDR3 coding DNA: TGTGCCACCAGCAGAGACTCCCAAGGAGGACGACCCCAGCATTTT.

V is TRBV19 and J is TRBJ2-2; 12 nucleotides align to TRBD2. This CDR3 comprises 18 residues. The J segment lost 7 bases and the V segment lost 4 bases, leaving 13 bases of the junction unmatched. Looked up from germline, CDR1 is LNHDA and CDR2 is SQIVND (reference sequence). DNA of the CDR3: TGTGCCAGTAGTAACCTCCGGCTAGCGGGAGGGCCCTTCGGGGAGCTGTTTTTT. It specifies CASSNLRLAGGPFGELFF.

The chain is built from TRBV10-3 and TRBJ2-1; possibly TRBD2 for D (5 bases). Trimming cost V 2 bases and J 3 bases, with 8 bases left between them. This CDR3 is 14 amino acids long. Germline CDR1 reads ENHRY; CDR2 reads SYGVKD. DNA of the CDR3: TGTGCCATCAGTGAGGCGGGTGGCTACAATGAGCAGTTCTTC. Its translation is CAISEAGGYNEQFF.

The chain recombines TRBV7-2 with TRBJ1-1; perhaps TRBD1 as D (5 bases). Germline V gene sequence: CDR1 SGHTA, CDR2 FQGNSA. Trimming took 1 base from V and 4 from J, leaving 10 bases between them. The CDR3 totals 14 residues. The CDR3 loop reads CASSLGGRSTEAFF. The CDR3 DNA is TGTGCCAGCAGCTTAGGGGGCAGGAGCACTGAAGCTTTCTTT.

The chain has TRBV9 and TRBJ2-1, with TRBD2 matching 13 bases. In germline, CDR1 is SGDLS, CDR2 YYNGEE. The CDR3 totals 17 residues. Losses at the gene ends were 0 bases for V and 9 bases for J; bases not matched to a gene: 9. The CDR3 protein is CASSVGLAGGIRLEQFF. In DNA, the CDR3 is TGTGCCAGCAGCGTAGGACTAGCGGGAGGAATTCGTCTTGAGCAGTTCTTC.

The rearrangement joins TRBV7-2 to TRBJ2-7, with 7 bases fitting TRBD1. Germline V gene lookup returns CDR1 SGHTA and CDR2 FQGNSA. V lost 5 bases, J lost 1 base, and 8 bases stayed unmatched. The CDR3 consists of 15 residues. CDR3 bases: TGTGCCAGCAGCCCCCCAGACAGGGAATCCTACGAGCAGTACTTC. This translates into CASSPPDRESYEQYF.

The chain recombines TRBV5-6 with TRBJ2-2; 7 positions agree with TRBD1. This CDR3 is 15 amino acids long. CDR1 and CDR2 (germline): SGHDT, YYEEEE. Trimming cost V 4 bases and J 4 bases; bases outside gene matches: 7. The CDR3 sequence is CASSEKTGLTGELFF. The CDR3 nucleotides read TGTGCCAGCAGCGAGAAGACAGGGCTCACCGGGGAGCTGTTTTTT.

V and J are TRBV28 and TRBJ1-1; 9 bases are a match to TRBD1. Unmatched junction bases numbered 6, after V lost 0 bases and J lost 7 bases. There are 15 residues in the CDR3. Germline assignment: CDR1 MDHEN and CDR2 SYDVKM. The CDR3 region has the DNA TGTGCCAGCAGTTTATGGATACAGGGGGCACTTGAAGCTTTCTTT. This translates into CASSLWIQGALEAFF.

The chain links TRBV25-1 to TRBJ1-4; D may be TRBD1 (5 bases). CDR1 is MGHDK, CDR2 SYGVNS, per germline. This CDR3 is 13 amino acids long. Trimming took off 8 bases at V and 4 bases at J, with 11 bases between the two ends. CDR3 sequence: CASLDRINEKLFF. DNA of the CDR3: TGTGCCAGCCTAGACAGAATTAATGAAAAACTGTTTTTT.

The V gene is TRBV21-1, the J gene TRBJ1-4; TRBD1, the table's D call, lacks a check against the DNA. TRBV21-1 is classified as a pseudogene. CDR3 length: 17 amino acids. This chain's CDR3 is CASSKRGSDRPNEKLFF. CDR3 in DNA: TGTGCCAGCAGCAAAAGGGGTTCGGACAGACCTAATGAAAAACTGTTTTTT.